The 6 T cell receptor beta chains below come from one sample, sequenced in a study of CD8+ T cells in alopecia areata. As to treatment: oral pan-JAK inhibitor, 5-10 mg twice daily. RNA extraction was followed by reverse transcription into cDNA, which acted as the sequencing template. Assay used: immunoSEQ multiplex PCR; TCRdb lists only in-frame clones, some missing. The sample includes about 120,000 clones, 61% seen only once; the top ten take 5% to 7%. The material sequenced was CD4+ T cells sorted from blood, taken at week 4, from a patient treated with tofacitinib. These receptors originate from a human donor with alopecia areata.

This clone was seen only a few times. The rearrangement joins TRBV18 to TRBJ1-1; D remains ambiguous. This CDR3 spans 13 amino acids. The V and J ends lost 1 base and 1 base respectively, with 4 bases between them. Germline V gene sequence: CDR1 KGHSH, CDR2 LQKENI. The CDR3 here is CASSPQTNTEAFF. In nucleotides, the CDR3 is TGTGCCAGCTCACCACAAACGAACACTGAAGCTTTCTTT.

The chain recombines TRBV27 with TRBJ2-7; 7 nucleotides agree with TRBD1. Looked up from germline, CDR1 is MNHEY and CDR2 is SMNVEV (reference sequence). This CDR3 is 16 amino acids long. J was trimmed by 4 bases and V by 6 bases; bases with no gene match: 15. The CDR3 spells CASSPRYRQGSYEQYF. Written as DNA, the CDR3 is TGTGCCAGCAGCCCCCGGTATCGACAGGGCTCATACGAGCAGTACTTC.

The V and J genes are TRBV5-1 and TRBJ1-4; tentative D call: TRBD1 (5 bases). Trimming took off 4 bases at V and 13 bases at J, with 17 bases between the two ends. CDR3 size: 13 residues. Germline V gene data show CDR1 as SGHRS and CDR2 as YFSETQ. The CDR3 is CASSLDGTGGLFF. The CDR3 bases are TGCGCCAGCAGCCTCGACGGGACGGGGGGACTGTTTTTT.

This clone was picked up a small number of times. The chain carries TRBV10-3 and TRBJ1-3; no reliable D call. There are 15 residues in the CDR3. Germline lookup yields CDR1 ENHRY and CDR2 SYGVKD. V lost 3 bases and J 3 bases, leaving 12 bases between the germline ends. CDR3: CAISDPHRFGNTIYF. The CDR3 region has the DNA TGTGCCATCAGTGACCCTCACAGATTTGGAAACACCATATATTTT.

The rearrangement links TRBV5-6 to TRBJ2-1, with TRBD2 matching over 10 bases. The CDR3 extends over 15 amino acids. V shed 0 bases and J 9 bases; nucleotides not matched to a gene: 6. Germline CDR1 reads SGHDT; CDR2 reads YYEEEE. CDR3 DNA: TGTGCCAGCAGCTTGGGACTAGCGGGTACCGGTGAGCAGTTCTTC. It codes for CASSLGLAGTGEQFF.

The chain joins TRBV5-1 to TRBJ2-3; TRBD2 is a possible D gene (7 bases). Germline-derived CDR1 and CDR2 are SGHRS and YFSETQ. Trimming took off 4 bases at V and 7 bases at J, with 16 bases between the two ends. The CDR3 consists of 14 residues. Here the CDR3 reads CASSVPGGANTQYF. The CDR3 DNA reads as TGCGCCAGCAGCGTCCCGGGGGGCGCGAATACGCAGTATTTT.